Listed here are 9 T cell receptor beta chains from one sample, sequenced in a study of T-cell memory formation after mild COVID-19. TCRdb re-analysed the 5' RACE reads in MiXCR, keeping a single row per CDR3 protein. The repertoire holds about 88,000 distinct CDR3 sequences, 20% to 30% seen once, with under 55% in the top ten. The sequencing sample was made of PBMCs or a T cell subset sorted from them (not recorded which). The source of these receptors is a man younger than 35 who had mild COVID-19 (a few samples of this study predate the infection). Cell type and time point are not known.

This chain uses TRBV5-1 with TRBJ2-5; 11 bases agree with TRBD2. Trimming at V came to 4 bases and at J to 3 bases, leaving 8 bases not matched to a gene. CDR1 and CDR2 from the germline V gene are SGHRS and YFSETQ. The CDR3 runs to 16 residues. The CDR3 loop reads CASSRMPTSGKETQYF. The CDR3 DNA sequence: TGCGCCAGCAGCCGAATGCCGACTAGCGGGAAAGAGACCCAGTACTTC.

This chain connects TRBV12-3 or TRBV12-4 to TRBJ2-1; D is uncertain. This CDR3 region has 14 residues. V was shortened by 0 bases and J by 0 bases, with 3 bases between the two germline ends. The CDR3 spells CASSLASSYNEQFF. The CDR3 bases are TGTGCCAGCAGTTTAGCTAGCTCCTACAATGAGCAGTTCTTC.

This clonotype was seen only a few times. V usage is TRBV7-9 and J usage is TRBJ1-2; TRBD1 aligns across 9 bases. CDR3 size: 14 residues. The V and J ends lost 5 bases and 4 bases, in that order; junction bases with no gene match: 5. Germline CDR1 and CDR2: SEHNR and FQNEAQ (reference sequence). This CDR3 is CASSPTGGVYGYTF. The CDR3 nucleotides read TGTGCCAGCAGCCCCACAGGGGGCGTCTATGGCTACACCTTC. Complete variable domain (other parts from reference TRBV7-9 and TRBJ1-2): DTGVSQNPRHKITKRGQNVTFRCDPISEHNRLYWYRQTLGQGPEFLTYFQNEAQLEKSRLLSDRFSAERPKGSFSTLEIQRTEQGDSAMYLCASSPTGGVYGYTFGSGTRLTVV.

The chain has TRBV7-9 and TRBJ1-5; D may be TRBD1 (5 bases). CDR1 SEHNR and CDR2 FQNEAQ come from the germline V gene (reference sequence). The germline V and J ends were trimmed by 2 bases and 6 bases, with 5 bases remaining between them. CDR3 length: 12 residues. This chain's CDR3 is CASSLRGQPQHF. The CDR3 DNA follows: TGTGCCAGCAGCTTAAGGGGTCAGCCCCAGCATTTT.

The gene calls are TRBV7-6 and TRBJ1-5; a weak D match, TRBD1 (5 bases). The CDR3 runs 13 residues. Trimming removed 8 bases at V and 6 bases at J, with 14 bases between. Germline CDR1 SGHVS, CDR2 FNYEAQ. CDR3 residues: CASGTGQGQPQHF. The CDR3 region has the DNA TGTGCCAGCGGGACTGGTCAGGGTCAGCCCCAGCATTTT.

This clonotype was found a few times. The chain couples TRBV5-1 to TRBJ2-5; the D is unclear. The germline V and J ends were trimmed by 4 bases and 4 bases, with 8 bases remaining between them. The V gene's germline CDR1 is SGHRS and CDR2 YFSETQ. CDR3 length equals 12 residues. The CDR3 protein is CASSPSRETQYF. The CDR3 DNA reads as TGCGCCAGCAGCCCGTCGAGAGAGACCCAGTACTTC.

Only a few counts were recorded for this clonotype. This chain joins TRBV7-2 and TRBJ2-7; D gene uncertain. The length of the CDR3 is 13 residues. Trimming removed 5 bases from V and 5 bases from J, with 13 bases in between. The V gene's germline CDR1 is SGHTA and CDR2 FQGNSA. The CDR3 region has the DNA TGTGCCAGCAGCGAAGGTCCTAGGGACGAGCAGTACGTC. Translating it yields CASSEGPRDEQYV.

J is TRBJ2-3 and V is TRBV28, with 9 bases that match TRBD1. J was trimmed by 5 bases and V by 3 bases; bases with no gene match: 3. The CDR3 totals 14 residues. Germline CDR1 is MDHEN and CDR2 is SYDVKM. The CDR3 bases are TGTGCCAGCAGTTTGACAGGGGGTCTAGATACGCAGTATTTT. Amino acid sequence: CASSLTGGLDTQYF.

This chain connects TRBV6-2 or TRBV6-3 to TRBJ2-1, with D possibly called TRBD1 or TRBD2 (5 bases each). V was clipped by 8 bases and J by 0 bases, with 14 bases between them. Germline assignment: CDR1 MNHEY and CDR2 SVGEGT. CDR3 size: 15 residues. The CDR3: CASQRGESSYNEQFF. DNA of the CDR3: TGTGCCAGCCAGAGAGGGGAAAGCTCCTACAATGAGCAGTTCTTC.